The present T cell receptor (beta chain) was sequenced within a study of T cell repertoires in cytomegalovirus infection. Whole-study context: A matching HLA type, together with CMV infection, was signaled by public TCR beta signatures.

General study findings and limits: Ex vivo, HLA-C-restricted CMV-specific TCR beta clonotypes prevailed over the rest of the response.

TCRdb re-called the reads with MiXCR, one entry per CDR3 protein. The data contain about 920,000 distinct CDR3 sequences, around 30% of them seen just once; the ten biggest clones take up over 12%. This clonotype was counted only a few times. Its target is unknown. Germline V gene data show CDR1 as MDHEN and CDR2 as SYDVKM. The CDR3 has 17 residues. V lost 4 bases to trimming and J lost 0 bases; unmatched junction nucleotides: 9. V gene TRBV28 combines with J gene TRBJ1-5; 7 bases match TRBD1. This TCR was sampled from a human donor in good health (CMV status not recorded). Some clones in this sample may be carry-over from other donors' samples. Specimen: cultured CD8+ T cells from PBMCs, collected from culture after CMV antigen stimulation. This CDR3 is CASSSPKGAGSNQPQHF. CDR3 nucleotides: TGTGCCAGCAGTTCACCTAAGGGGGCTGGTAGCAATCAGCCCCAGCATTTT. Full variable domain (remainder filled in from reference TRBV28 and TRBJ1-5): DVKVTQSSRYLVKRTGEKVFLECVQDMDHENMFWYRQDPGLGLRLIYFSYDVKMKEKGDIPEGYSVSREKKERFSLILESASTNQTSMYLCASSSPKGAGSNQPQHFGDGTRLSIL.